This is a list of T cell receptor beta chains from one sample in a study of CD8+CD57+ T cells in acquired aplastic anemia. TCRdb called the reads again in MiXCR, with one record for every CDR3 protein. The sample includes approximately 130,000 distinct CDR3 sequences, about 40% seen only once; the top ten take 2% to 3%. Specimen: sorted CD4+, CD8+, or CD8+CD57+ T cells (not recorded which) from PBMCs. The receptors were gathered from a human donor with aplastic anemia. CDR3s include the opening cysteine and the closing phenylalanine or tryptophan. Fields, in order: V gene, J gene, D gene, clone size, CDR3 protein, CDR3 DNA. A D gene is named only where the DNA matches it firmly. Part of the rows lack a size; the others show once, few, many or a class for expanded clones.

V gene: TRBV19
J gene: TRBJ2-7
D gene: TRBD1
clone size: few
CDR3 protein: CASSDRETYEQYF
CDR3 DNA: TGTGCCAGTTCGGACAGGGAGACCTACGAGCAGTACTTC

V gene: TRBV20-1
J gene: TRBJ1-6
D gene: -
clone size: many
CDR3 protein: CSVDGPSGSPLHF
CDR3 DNA: TGCAGTGTCGACGGTCCTTCGGGTTCACCCCTCCACTTT

V gene: TRBV7-9
J gene: TRBJ2-7
D gene: TRBD1
clone size: many
CDR3 protein: CASSSWGQSYEQYF
CDR3 DNA: TGTGCCAGCAGCTCTTGGGGACAGAGCTACGAGCAGTACTTC

V gene: TRBV19
J gene: TRBJ1-5
D gene: -
clone size: many
CDR3 protein: CASRLRTANQPQHF
CDR3 DNA: TGTGCCAGTAGGTTGAGGACAGCAAATCAGCCCCAGCATTTT

V gene: TRBV9
J gene: TRBJ2-3
D gene: -
clone size: -
CDR3 protein: CASSQDSGADTQYF
CDR3 DNA: TGTGCCAGCAGCCAAGACTCGGGGGCAGATACGCAGTATTTT

V gene: TRBV7-2
J gene: TRBJ1-2
D gene: -
clone size: -
CDR3 protein: CASSQPPANYGYTF
CDR3 DNA: TGTGCCAGCAGCCAACCCCCAGCTAACTATGGCTACACCTTC

V gene: TRBV5-1
J gene: TRBJ1-2
D gene: -
clone size: many
CDR3 protein: CASSLRGTGGYTF
CDR3 DNA: TGCGCCAGCAGCTTGAGAGGGACGGGTGGCTACACCTTC

V gene: TRBV6-1
J gene: TRBJ2-2
D gene: -
clone size: -
CDR3 protein: CASSERGLEGAGELFF
CDR3 DNA: TGTGCCAGCAGTGAACGGGGGCTCGAGGGCGCCGGGGAGCTGTTTTTT

V gene: TRBV19
J gene: TRBJ2-6
D gene: -
clone size: many
CDR3 protein: CATRGSNRDPTGANVLTF
CDR3 DNA: TGTGCCACTCGAGGGTCGAACAGGGACCCTACTGGGGCCAACGTCCTGACTTTC

V gene: TRBV29-1
J gene: TRBJ1-5
D gene: TRBD1
clone size: few
CDR3 protein: CSVVDRGNQPQHF
CDR3 DNA: TGCAGCGTCGTCGACAGGGGAAATCAGCCCCAGCATTTT

V gene: TRBV7-9
J gene: TRBJ1-2
D gene: -
clone size: -
CDR3 protein: CATHRSYGYTF
CDR3 DNA: TGTGCCACCCATCGGTCCTATGGCTACACCTTC

V gene: TRBV2
J gene: TRBJ2-1
D gene: TRBD1
clone size: -
CDR3 protein: CASSERDRSNEQFF
CDR3 DNA: TGTGCCAGCAGTGAGAGGGACAGGAGCAATGAGCAGTTCTTC

V gene: TRBV5-6
J gene: TRBJ1-5
D gene: -
clone size: many
CDR3 protein: CASSSVDGNNQPQHF
CDR3 DNA: TGTGCCAGCAGCTCGGTCGACGGGAACAATCAGCCCCAGCATTTT

V gene: TRBV29-1
J gene: TRBJ1-2
D gene: TRBD1
clone size: -
CDR3 protein: CSSGQGDYGYTF
CDR3 DNA: TGCAGCTCAGGACAGGGCGACTATGGCTACACCTTC

V gene: TRBV28
J gene: TRBJ1-2
D gene: TRBD1
clone size: -
CDR3 protein: CASISGTAYGYTF
CDR3 DNA: TGTGCCAGCATCTCTGGGACAGCCTATGGCTACACCTTC

V gene: TRBV9
J gene: TRBJ1-4
D gene: -
clone size: few
CDR3 protein: CASSSWAGGPGEKLFF
CDR3 DNA: TGTGCCAGCAGCTCCTGGGCGGGGGGGCCTGGTGAAAAACTGTTTTTT

V gene: TRBV7-2
J gene: TRBJ1-3
D gene: -
clone size: many
CDR3 protein: CASSAQGPGNTIYF
CDR3 DNA: TGTGCCAGCAGCGCACAGGGACCTGGAAACACCATATATTTT

V gene: TRBV19
J gene: TRBJ2-3
D gene: -
clone size: once
CDR3 protein: CASSILGSSTDTQYF
CDR3 DNA: TGTGCCAGTAGTATCCTGGGGAGTAGCACAGATACGCAGTATTTT

V gene: TRBV5-1
J gene: TRBJ2-1
D gene: -
clone size: many
CDR3 protein: CASSMGVNEQFF
CDR3 DNA: TGCGCCAGCAGCATGGGAGTCAATGAGCAGTTCTTC

V gene: TRBV20-1
J gene: TRBJ2-7
D gene: -
clone size: -
CDR3 protein: CSAPQQYF
CDR3 DNA: TGCAGTGCCCCTCAGCAGTACTTC

V gene: TRBV18
J gene: TRBJ2-7
D gene: -
clone size: -
CDR3 protein: CASSPYGDSYEQYF
CDR3 DNA: TGTGCCAGCTCACCGTATGGGGACTCCTACGAGCAGTACTTC

V gene: TRBV4-1
J gene: TRBJ1-1
D gene: -
clone size: many
CDR3 protein: CASSQGLPGEAFF
CDR3 DNA: TGCGCCAGCAGCCAAGGACTTCCCGGTGAAGCTTTCTTT

V gene: TRBV12-3/TRBV12-4
J gene: TRBJ2-1
D gene: TRBD2
clone size: many
CDR3 protein: CASTRTSGVYNEQFF
CDR3 DNA: TGTGCCAGCACCCGGACTAGCGGGGTCTACAATGAGCAGTTCTTC

V gene: TRBV7-2
J gene: TRBJ1-2
D gene: -
clone size: many
CDR3 protein: CASSLAAAANYGYTF
CDR3 DNA: TGTGCCAGCAGCTTAGCGGCAGCTGCTAACTATGGCTACACCTTC

V gene: TRBV20-1
J gene: TRBJ2-5
D gene: -
clone size: many
CDR3 protein: CSASRTSKETQYF
CDR3 DNA: TGCAGTGCCTCTCGGACGTCTAAAGAGACCCAGTACTTC

V gene: TRBV19
J gene: TRBJ1-5
D gene: TRBD1
clone size: many
CDR3 protein: CASSRDRVSNQPQHF
CDR3 DNA: TGTGCCAGTAGTAGGGACAGGGTAAGCAATCAGCCCCAGCATTTT

V gene: TRBV20-1
J gene: TRBJ2-6
D gene: -
clone size: many
CDR3 protein: CSARDSPGRAGANVLTF
CDR3 DNA: TGCAGTGCTAGAGATTCCCCGGGTAGGGCTGGGGCCAACGTCCTGACTTTC

V gene: TRBV29-1
J gene: TRBJ2-7
D gene: -
clone size: -
CDR3 protein: CSPSPHGTGEQYF
CDR3 DNA: TGCAGCCCCTCCCCCCACGGGACGGGAGAGCAGTACTTC

V gene: TRBV20-1
J gene: TRBJ2-5
D gene: TRBD2
clone size: many
CDR3 protein: CSASSSGGLQETQYF
CDR3 DNA: TGCAGTGCTAGTAGTAGCGGGGGACTTCAAGAGACCCAGTACTTC

V gene: TRBV10-3
J gene: TRBJ2-1
D gene: -
clone size: many
CDR3 protein: CAISGGGNEQFF
CDR3 DNA: TGTGCCATCAGTGGGGGTGGGAATGAGCAGTTCTTC

V gene: TRBV5-1
J gene: TRBJ2-3
D gene: -
clone size: few
CDR3 protein: CASSKGSRTADTQYF
CDR3 DNA: TGCGCCAGCTCCAAGGGCTCCCGGACGGCAGATACGCAGTATTTT

V gene: TRBV10-2
J gene: TRBJ2-1
D gene: TRBD1
clone size: medium-sized
CDR3 protein: CATGQHNEQFF
CDR3 DNA: TGCGCCACGGGACAGCACAATGAGCAGTTCTTC

V gene: TRBV11-2
J gene: TRBJ2-3
D gene: -
clone size: -
CDR3 protein: CASSLERRGTSTDTQYF
CDR3 DNA: TGTGCCAGCAGCTTAGAACGGAGGGGGACCAGCACAGATACGCAGTATTTT

V gene: TRBV15
J gene: TRBJ2-5
D gene: TRBD1
clone size: -
CDR3 protein: CATSPFRDREWETQYF
CDR3 DNA: TGTGCCACCAGCCCCTTCCGGGACAGGGAATGGGAGACCCAGTACTTC

V gene: TRBV5-1
J gene: TRBJ2-2
D gene: -
clone size: few
CDR3 protein: CASSSGSNTGELFF
CDR3 DNA: TGCGCCAGCAGCTCGGGGTCGAACACCGGGGAGCTGTTTTTT

V gene: TRBV20-1
J gene: TRBJ1-2
D gene: -
clone size: once
CDR3 protein: CSSSHGYTF
CDR3 DNA: TGCAGTTCCTCCCATGGCTACACCTTC

V gene: TRBV19
J gene: TRBJ2-7
D gene: TRBD2
clone size: -
CDR3 protein: CASSNREGLPFF
CDR3 DNA: TGTGCCAGTAGTAATCGGGAGGGCCTTCCCTTCTTC

V gene: TRBV20-1
J gene: TRBJ2-7
D gene: -
clone size: few
CDR3 protein: CSASERYEQYF
CDR3 DNA: TGCAGTGCTAGTGAGAGGTACGAGCAGTACTTC

V gene: TRBV7-8
J gene: TRBJ1-1
D gene: TRBD1
clone size: -
CDR3 protein: CASSISGTGAVAFF
CDR3 DNA: TGTGCCAGCAGCATTTCCGGGACAGGGGCAGTAGCTTTCTTT

V gene: TRBV19
J gene: TRBJ2-1
D gene: -
clone size: many
CDR3 protein: CASSISRQLYNEQFF
CDR3 DNA: TGTGCCAGTAGTATATCCCGCCAGCTTTACAATGAGCAGTTCTTC

V gene: TRBV19
J gene: TRBJ1-2
D gene: -
clone size: -
CDR3 protein: CASSYGNYGYTF
CDR3 DNA: TGTGCCAGTAGTTACGGTAACTATGGCTACACCTTC

V gene: TRBV5-1
J gene: TRBJ2-5
D gene: -
clone size: many
CDR3 protein: CASSLGPTQETQYF
CDR3 DNA: TGCGCCAGCAGCTTGGGGCCTACCCAAGAGACCCAGTACTTC

V gene: TRBV19
J gene: TRBJ2-7
D gene: -
clone size: -
CDR3 protein: CASSRRMNTYEQYF
CDR3 DNA: TGTGCCAGTAGTCGAAGAATGAACACCTACGAGCAGTACTTC

V gene: TRBV11-2
J gene: TRBJ2-7
D gene: TRBD1
clone size: -
CDR3 protein: CASRPTSGQGAYEQYF
CDR3 DNA: TGCGCCAGCCGACCAACCTCTGGACAGGGGGCCTACGAGCAGTACTTC

V gene: TRBV29-1
J gene: TRBJ2-1
D gene: -
clone size: few
CDR3 protein: CSVENGNEQFF
CDR3 DNA: TGCAGCGTTGAAAACGGAAATGAGCAGTTCTTC

V gene: TRBV5-1
J gene: TRBJ1-1
D gene: -
clone size: -
CDR3 protein: CASSSLFSLADMNTEAFF
CDR3 DNA: TGCGCCAGCAGTTCCCTGTTTTCTCTGGCCGACATGAACACTGAAGCTTTCTTT

V gene: TRBV11-3
J gene: TRBJ2-1
D gene: -
clone size: -
CDR3 protein: CASSLGRSLNGQFF
CDR3 DNA: TGTGCCAGCAGCTTGGGGCGTAGCCTCAATGGGCAGTTCTTC

V gene: TRBV11-2
J gene: TRBJ2-7
D gene: TRBD2
clone size: few
CDR3 protein: CASSLDPPGRGALSLYSYEQYF
CDR3 DNA: TGTGCCAGCAGCTTAGATCCCCCGGGGCGGGGGGCACTTTCATTGTACTCCTACGAGCAGTACTTC

V gene: TRBV5-6
J gene: TRBJ2-7
D gene: TRBD1
clone size: -
CDR3 protein: CASSPGTGFVYEQYF
CDR3 DNA: TGTGCCAGCAGTCCCGGGACAGGGTTTGTTTACGAGCAGTACTTC

V gene: TRBV20-1
J gene: TRBJ1-6
D gene: -
clone size: many
CDR3 protein: CSARVTGGNSPLHF
CDR3 DNA: TGCAGTGCTAGAGTGACAGGCGGCAATTCACCCCTCCACTTT

V gene: TRBV10-2
J gene: TRBJ2-3
D gene: -
clone size: -
CDR3 protein: CASSGQATDTQYF
CDR3 DNA: TGCGCCAGCAGTGGACAGGCGACAGATACGCAGTATTTT